The 13 T cell receptor beta chains presented below share a single source sample, sequenced in a study of T cell responses to AZD1222 COVID-19 vaccine. TCRdb keeps only in-frame clones here, not all; method: immunoSEQ multiplex PCR. The sample carries roughly 120,000 clones, around 92% recorded once. The source material was peripheral blood, sampled on day 0 of AZD1222 vaccination. The receptors stem from an adult in good health.

The chain combines TRBV3-1 (or the pseudogene TRBV3-2) with TRBJ1-2; no clear D. The CDR3 runs to 15 residues. Germline V gene lookup returns CDR1 LGHDT and CDR2 YNNKEL (reference sequence). V was trimmed by 2 bases and J by 4 bases, leaving 14 bases between them. The CDR3 coding sequence is TGTGCCAGCAGCCAATATGTGGCACCAACCTATGGCTACACCTTC. It codes for CASSQYVAPTYGYTF.

The chain employs TRBV7-9 and TRBJ2-1; the D gene could be TRBD1 or TRBD2 (6 bases each). Trimming removed 4 bases from V and 0 bases from J, with 10 bases in between. Germline CDR1 SEHNR, CDR2 FQNEAQ (reference sequence). CDR3 length equals 15 residues. The CDR3 region has the DNA TGTGCCAGCAGCTCGGGGGCATTCTCCTACAATGAGCAGTTCTTC. Encoded protein: CASSSGAFSYNEQFF.

The chain carries TRBV3-1 (or the pseudogene TRBV3-2) and TRBJ2-7, with 11 positions matching TRBD2. The CDR3 totals 16 residues. V lost 1 base, J lost 5 bases, and 7 bases stayed unmatched. The V gene's germline CDR1 is LGHDT and CDR2 YNNKEL (reference sequence). CDR3 loop: CASSQVIAGGPHEQYF. The CDR3 region has the DNA TGTGCCAGCAGCCAAGTAATAGCGGGAGGGCCTCACGAGCAGTACTTC.

The chain carries TRBV11-2 and TRBJ1-2; D remains unclear. The CDR3 has 13 residues. Deletions cut 5 bases from V and 7 bases from J, with 14 bases between. The V gene's germline CDR1 is SGHAT and CDR2 FQNNGV. In DNA, the CDR3 is TGTGCCAGCAGCAACGCGCTACGGGGTGGCTACACCTTC. Residues: CASSNALRGGYTF. Full variable domain (rest looked up from reference TRBV11-2 and TRBJ1-2): EAGVAQSPRYKIIEKRQSVAFWCNPISGHATLYWYQQILGQGPKLLIQFQNNGVVDDSQLPKDRFSAERLKGVDSTLKIQPAKLEDSAVYLCASSNALRGGYTFGSGTRLTVV.

V gene TRBV3-1 (or the pseudogene TRBV3-2) combines with J gene TRBJ1-1; 11 bases are shared with TRBD1. The germline CDR1 and CDR2 sequences are LGHDT and YNNKEL (reference sequence). Trimming removed 6 bases from V and 1 base from J; junction bases left unmatched: 13. The CDR3 runs to 18 residues. In DNA form, the CDR3 reads TGTGCCAGCAGTCACCGGACAGGGGGCGTTAAGGGGAACACTGAAGCTTTCTTT. This sequence encodes CASSHRTGGVKGNTEAFF.

This chain uses TRBV28 with TRBJ1-2; 8 bases fit TRBD1. Germline CDR1 MDHEN, CDR2 SYDVKM. The CDR3 length is 15 residues. The junction had 14 bases not matched to a gene; V was cut back by 7 bases and J by 7 bases. CDR3 in DNA: TGTGCCAGCATCCCAGGGTCACAGGGGGAGGTTGGCTACACCTTC. Translating it yields CASIPGSQGEVGYTF.

The J gene is TRBJ1-1, the V gene TRBV7-2, with 8 bases aligning to TRBD1. Unmatched junction bases numbered 9, after V lost 4 bases and J lost 8 bases. This CDR3 region has 14 residues. CDR1 is SGHTA, CDR2 FQGNSA, per germline. The CDR3 coding sequence is TGTGCCAGCAGCTCAAACCAGGGGGCAATGGAAGCTTTCTTT. Translated, it gives CASSSNQGAMEAFF.

The DNA for the CDR3 is TGTGCCAGTAGCGAACCCCAGCCCGGGACAGGGACTTCACCCCTCCACTTT. It yields the protein CASSEPQPGTGTSPLHF. The chain uses TRBV19 and TRBJ1-6, with 9 positions matching TRBD1. Germline CDR1 is LNHDA and CDR2 is SQIVND (reference sequence). The CDR3 extends over 17 amino acids. Trimming took 6 bases from V and 9 from J; bases not matched to a gene: 15.

The chain couples TRBV4-3 to TRBJ2-7, with TRBD2 matching over 11 bases. V dropped 4 bases and J dropped 3; count of bases not matched to a gene: 5. Germline V CDR1 and CDR2: LGHNA, YSLEER. The CDR3 extends over 15 amino acids. The CDR3 loop is CASSRVAGGSYEQYF. DNA of the CDR3: TGCGCCAGCAGCCGGGTAGCGGGAGGGAGCTACGAGCAGTACTTC.

The V and J genes are TRBV27 and TRBJ2-1; 15 nucleotides match TRBD2. CDR1 is MNHEY and CDR2 is SMNVEV in the germline V gene (reference sequence). The CDR3 is 18 amino acids. J lost 4 bases, V lost 3 bases, and 7 bases had no gene match. The CDR3 bases are TGTGCCAGCAGTTTGGGACTAGCGGGGGGCTTCGATTACAATGAGCAGTTCTTC. Protein sequence: CASSLGLAGGFDYNEQFF.

CDR3 nucleotides: TGTGCCAGCAGTTCTCAACCGGGGCCGGGGGAGCAGTACTTC. Its translation: CASSSQPGPGEQYF. The V call is TRBV6-2 or TRBV6-3, the J call TRBJ2-7; D possibly matches TRBD1 or TRBD2 (5 bases each). The CDR3 has 14 residues. V was pared by 4 bases and J by 7 bases, with 17 bases between. From germline, CDR1 is MNHEY and CDR2 SVGEGT.

The chain links TRBV7-6 to TRBJ1-4; a weak D match, TRBD1 (5 bases). V was clipped by 5 bases and J by 0 bases, with 22 bases between them. Germline CDR1 SGHVS, CDR2 FNYEAQ. The CDR3 runs to 19 residues. The CDR3 coding sequence is TGTGCCAGCAGCCTTCGGGGCCTTAGAGGGGCCGCAACTAATGAAAAACTGTTTTTT. Translation gives CASSLRGLRGAATNEKLFF. The full variable domain, its missing parts supplied by reference TRBV7-6 and TRBJ1-4, is GAGVSQSPRYKVTKRGQDVALRCDPISGHVSLYWYRQALGQGPEFLTYFNYEAQQDKSGLPNDRFSAERPEGSISTLTIQRTEQRDSAMYRCASSLRGLRGAATNEKLFFGSGTQLSVL.

The chain has TRBV28 and TRBJ1-4; D unclear. CDR3 size: 15 residues. The germline CDR1 and CDR2 sequences are MDHEN and SYDVKM. Trimming left V 2 bases short and J 8 bases short, with 15 bases between. CDR3 amino acids: CASSLAAISREKLFF. CDR3 in DNA: TGTGCCAGCAGTTTAGCGGCCATATCTCGGGAAAAACTGTTTTTT.